Presented here are 10 T cell receptor beta chains from one specimen sequenced in a study of STAT3 mutations in large granular lymphocyte leukemia (dated by TCRdb to the late 2010s). Overall study results and their limits: At least one immunodominant TCRbeta clonotype was identified in every T-LGLL patient, and multiple immunodominant subclonotypes were identified in about half of the T-LGLL patients.

These receptors have no identified antigens. The library came from the immunoSEQ multiplex PCR assay. TCRdb retrieved this table from immuneACCESS and kept in-frame rearrangements only. Not all clones are present; in checked studies, unresolved V genes account for under half, and no reason is known for the remainder. The sample contains more than 3,500 clones, about 64% of them found a single time. The ten biggest clones cover approximately 40% of the sample. The sequenced sample was PBMCs. The source is a human donor with T large granular lymphocyte leukemia. Some clones in this sample may be carry-over from other donors' samples.

The gene calls are TRBV30 and TRBJ1-5; D may be TRBD1 (5 bases). Germline CDR1 GTSNPN, CDR2 SVGIG (reference sequence). The germline V and J ends were trimmed by 8 bases and 6 bases, with 26 bases remaining between them. The CDR3 runs to 16 residues. This chain's CDR3 is CAAKFGAGTGGQPQHF. The CDR3 region has the DNA TGTGCCGCCAAATTCGGAGCAGGCACGGGGGGTCAGCCCCAGCATTTT.

V and J are TRBV4-1 and TRBJ2-5; no clear D. Germline values: CDR1 MGHRA, CDR2 YSYEKL. The ends were cut back, 4 bases at V and 5 bases at J, with 8 bases in the middle. This CDR3 region has 12 residues. This chain's CDR3 is CASSPPGETQYF. CDR3 DNA: TGCGCCAGCAGCCCCCCTGGGGAGACCCAGTACTTC.

This chain joins TRBV29-1 and TRBJ2-5, with 12 positions matching TRBD1. The CDR3 length is 14 residues. Germline assignment: CDR1 SQVTM and CDR2 ANQGSEA. Trimming cost V 5 bases and J 2 bases; bases outside gene matches: 3. The CDR3 DNA reads as TGCAGCGTTCGGGACAGGGGGCTGCAAGAGACCCAGTACTTC. Its protein product is CSVRDRGLQETQYF. The full variable domain, rest sourced from reference TRBV29-1 and TRBJ2-5, is SAVISQKPSRDICQRGTSLTIQCQVDSQVTMMFWYRQQPGQSLTLIATANQGSEATYESGFVIDKFPISRPNLTFSTLTVSNMSPEDSSIYLCSVRDRGLQETQYFGPGTRLLVL.

The chain couples TRBV6-6 to TRBJ1-2; maybe TRBD1 (5 bases). The CDR3 runs 13 residues. Germline V gene sequence: CDR1 MNHNY, CDR2 SVGAGI (reference sequence). Trimming left V 4 bases short and J 7 bases short, with 13 bases between. CDR3 coding DNA: TGTGCCAGCAGTTTTGCAGGGACTGGTGGCTACACCTTC. Translating gives CASSFAGTGGYTF.

The rearrangement links TRBV5-8 to TRBJ2-7; D gene uncertain. V dropped 0 bases and J dropped 2 bases, with 9 bases sitting between them. CDR1 and CDR2 (germline): SGHTS, YDEGEE. This CDR3 has 14 amino acids. CDR3 DNA sequence: TGTGCCAGCAGCTTGGGCTACCTCCCCTACGAGCAGTACTTC. Translated: CASSLGYLPYEQYF.

The gene calls are TRBV5-4 and TRBJ1-1; D not certain. V lost 6 bases, J lost 0 bases, and 12 bases lay in between. The germline V gene has CDR1 SGHNT and CDR2 YYREEE (reference sequence). The length of the CDR3 is 14 residues. CDR3 loop: CASMTVGLNTEAFF. The CDR3 nucleotides read TGTGCCAGCATGACTGTGGGGTTGAACACTGAAGCTTTCTTT.

This clone was detected once. This chain joins TRBV30 and TRBJ2-3; 7 bases are shared with TRBD2. CDR3 length: 15 residues. Trimming cost V 3 bases and J 0 bases; bases outside gene matches: 6. The germline gives CDR1 GTSNPN, CDR2 SVGIG (reference sequence). CDR3 in DNA: TGTGCCTGGAGCGGAGCGGGGCTGAGCACAGATACGCAGTATTTT. Translation: CAWSGAGLSTDTQYF. The whole variable domain, remainder taken from reference TRBV30 and TRBJ2-3, is SQTIHQWPATLVQPVGSPLSLECTVEGTSNPNLYWYRQAAGRGLQLLFYSVGIGQISSEVPQNLSASRPQDRQFILSSKKLLLSDSGFYLCAWSGAGLSTDTQYFGPGTRLTVL.

This clone was recorded only once. The J gene is TRBJ1-2, the V gene TRBV5-6, with 11 bases aligning to TRBD1. The length of the CDR3 is 16 residues. Germline CDR1 reads SGHDT; CDR2 reads YYEEEE. V was clipped by 0 bases and J by 6 bases; unmatched bases: 7. The CDR3 DNA reads as TGTGCCAGCAGCTTGGTTCCCGGACAGGGGGCAAATGGCTACACCTTC. Translated: CASSLVPGQGANGYTF. The complete variable domain, with remaining parts taken from reference TRBV5-6 and TRBJ1-2, reads DAGVTQSPTHLIKTRGQQVTLRCSPKSGHDTVSWYQQALGQGPQFIFQYYEEEERQRGNFPDRFSGHQFPNYSSELNVNALLLGDSALYLCASSLVPGQGANGYTFGSGTRLTVV.

This clone was observed once. The genes are TRBV5-4 and TRBJ1-2; D gene unclear. In germline, CDR1 is SGHNT, CDR2 YYREEE (reference sequence). V dropped 3 bases and J dropped 0 bases, with 12 bases sitting between them. The CDR3 sequence is 15 residues long. In DNA, the CDR3 is TGTGCCAGCAGCTCCGGCCGAAGTACTAACTATGGCTACACCTTC. This sequence encodes CASSSGRSTNYGYTF.

This CDR3 is CASSSGVNQYF. In nucleotides, the CDR3 is TGTGCCAGCAGTTCCGGGGTGAACCAGTACTTC. This chain connects TRBV5-6 to TRBJ2-5, with D perhaps matching TRBD2 (5 bases). With 5 bases removed from V and 10 bases from J, the gap between germline ends came to 12 bases. From germline, CDR1 is SGHDT and CDR2 YYEEEE. There are 11 residues in the CDR3.